The rows below give T cell receptor beta chains drawn from one sample of a study of blood T cells in healthy people across ages. One entry per CDR3 protein results from TCRdb running MiXCR on the 5' RACE reads. Counted here are 650,000 to 1,000,000 distinct CDR3 sequences, around 36% occurring once; the ten biggest clones make up 10% to 15%. Sequencing was performed on blood. The receptors originated from a man aged 18 to 29 in good health. Each CDR3 is given with its conserved first and last residue. Fields, in order: clone size, D gene, J gene, V gene, CDR3 protein, CDR3 DNA. The D gene is left open where the match is weak. Clone size appears in some rows only: once, few, many, or a class for an expanded clone.

abundance: -; d_gene: -; j_gene: TRBJ2-1; v_gene: TRBV12-3/TRBV12-4; CDR3aa: CASSLSGQSSYNEQFF; CDR3nt: TGTGCCAGCAGTTTAAGTGGACAAAGCTCCTACAATGAGCAGTTCTTC
abundance: once; d_gene: -; j_gene: TRBJ2-5; v_gene: TRBV4-1; CDR3aa: CASSHNSYNKQYF; CDR3nt: TGCGCCAGCAGCCATAATTCCTACAATAAGCAGTACTTC
abundance: -; d_gene: -; j_gene: TRBJ2-7; v_gene: TRBV5-1; CDR3aa: CASSLGRNGGHEQYF; CDR3nt: TGCGCCAGCAGCTTAGGACGGAATGGGGGCCACGAGCAGTACTTC
abundance: few; d_gene: -; j_gene: TRBJ1-5; v_gene: TRBV21-1; CDR3aa: CASSKTRGSNQPQHF; CDR3nt: TGTGCCAGCAGCAAGACCAGGGGTAGCAATCAGCCCCAGCATTTT
abundance: -; d_gene: TRBD1; j_gene: TRBJ2-5; v_gene: TRBV5-1; CDR3aa: CASSNHRDRGLETQYF; CDR3nt: TGCGCCAGCAGCAATCACCGGGACAGGGGTCTAGAGACCCAGTACTTC
abundance: -; d_gene: TRBD1; j_gene: TRBJ1-1; v_gene: TRBV6-6; CDR3aa: CAGQDSRNTEAFF; CDR3nt: TGTGCCGGACAGGACAGCCGGAACACTGAAGCTTTCTTT
abundance: -; d_gene: -; j_gene: TRBJ1-2; v_gene: TRBV2; CDR3aa: CASTSRNYGYTF; CDR3nt: TGTGCCAGCACCTCGAGGAACTATGGCTACACCTTC
abundance: few; d_gene: -; j_gene: TRBJ2-5; v_gene: TRBV20-1; CDR3aa: CSANPPGQETQYF; CDR3nt: TGCAGTGCCAACCCCCCGGGCCAAGAGACCCAGTACTTC
abundance: -; d_gene: TRBD1; j_gene: TRBJ1-1; v_gene: TRBV27; CDR3aa: CASSSTPTGRNTEAFF; CDR3nt: TGTGCCAGCAGTTCCACCCCGACAGGGAGAAACACTGAAGCTTTCTTT
abundance: few; d_gene: -; j_gene: TRBJ1-2; v_gene: TRBV12-3/TRBV12-4; CDR3aa: CASSFSGTEGYTF; CDR3nt: TGTGCCAGCAGTTTTTCCGGGACCGAGGGCTACACCTTC
abundance: -; d_gene: -; j_gene: TRBJ1-1; v_gene: TRBV5-1; CDR3aa: CASSLAAQALNTEAFF; CDR3nt: TGCGCCAGCAGCTTGGCGGCGCAGGCCTTGAACACTGAAGCTTTCTTT
abundance: -; d_gene: TRBD2; j_gene: TRBJ2-5; v_gene: TRBV10-3; CDR3aa: CAISGGGGQETQYF; CDR3nt: TGTGCCATCAGTGGCGGGGGGGGTCAAGAGACCCAGTACTTC
abundance: few; d_gene: TRBD2; j_gene: TRBJ2-3; v_gene: TRBV20-1; CDR3aa: CSAAQRGGPDTQYF; CDR3nt: TGCAGTGCTGCCCAGCGGGGGGGCCCAGATACGCAGTATTTT
abundance: many; d_gene: -; j_gene: TRBJ1-2; v_gene: TRBV7-9; CDR3aa: CASSLHPAGGAYGYTF; CDR3nt: TGTGCCAGCAGCTTACATCCGGCAGGAGGGGCCTATGGCTACACCTTC
abundance: few; d_gene: TRBD1; j_gene: TRBJ2-5; v_gene: TRBV29-1; CDR3aa: CSVEFTGVETQYF; CDR3nt: TGCAGCGTTGAATTCACAGGGGTGGAGACCCAGTACTTC
abundance: -; d_gene: -; j_gene: TRBJ2-2; v_gene: TRBV7-3; CDR3aa: CASSFFPPPKSTGELFF; CDR3nt: TGTGCCAGCAGCTTTTTCCCGCCCCCCAAGTCCACCGGGGAGCTGTTTTTT
abundance: -; d_gene: TRBD2; j_gene: TRBJ2-1; v_gene: TRBV9; CDR3aa: CASNLEGAGEWFF; CDR3nt: TGTGCCAGCAACCTAGAAGGGGCGGGGGAATGGTTCTTC
abundance: few; d_gene: -; j_gene: TRBJ1-1; v_gene: TRBV7-2; CDR3aa: CASSSLGDTEAFF; CDR3nt: TGTGCCAGCAGCTCCCTGGGTGACACTGAAGCTTTCTTT
abundance: few; d_gene: -; j_gene: TRBJ1-4; v_gene: TRBV20-1; CDR3aa: CSATHTGAGVEKLFF; CDR3nt: TGCAGTGCTACTCATACGGGGGCAGGGGTTGAAAAACTGTTTTTT
abundance: few; d_gene: -; j_gene: TRBJ1-5; v_gene: TRBV6-2/TRBV6-3; CDR3aa: CASSYSEGVADQPQHF; CDR3nt: TGTGCCAGCAGTTACTCGGAGGGGGTAGCGGATCAGCCCCAGCATTTT